This T cell receptor (beta chain) is from a study of blood T cell repertoires in COVID-19. Whole-study context: Nucleic acid was either cDNA or gDNA, and it came from T cells, B-cell-depleted T cells, or PBMCs.

Authors' data handling: Amplified reference gene primers provided the basis for estimating nucleated cell counts. Only in-frame clones appear in the TCRdb table, and some are missing; sequencing was by immunoSEQ multiplex PCR. The V and J calls and clone size were taken over from that table, and D and trimming were inferred from the DNA. The table lists 100,000 to 150,000 clones, 80% to 95% of them singletons, with around 2% in the top ten. V shed 9 bases and J shed 4 bases, with 13 bases lying between them. The CDR3 is made up of 13 amino acids. Germline V gives CDR1 SGHTA, CDR2 FQGNSA. Sequencing was performed on peripheral blood. The sequence was collected from a middle-aged man with COVID-19, enrolled during active disease. The rearrangement links TRBV7-2 to TRBJ1-5; D gene uncertain. The CDR3 nucleotides are TGTGCCAGTGCGGCGGCGCTGAATCAGCCCCAGCATTTT. This gives the protein CASAAALNQPQHF.